A single sample is the source of the 6 T cell receptor beta chains below, sequenced in a study of tumor and adjacent non-tumor tissue in lung cancer. The library came from three nested PCR rounds adapted from ARM-PCR protocols. MiXCR, applied by TCRdb to the multiplex PCR reads, yields one record per CDR3 protein. The sample consists of fewer than 75,000 distinct CDR3 sequences, around 82% of them appearing once. No cell sorting was done before RNA was extracted from the tissue. This non-tumor lung sample came from over 3 cm beyond the tumor edge. Sequenced: distant non-tumor lung tissue. These receptors all stem from a man aged 60 to 75 with non-small cell lung cancer.

This sequence joins TRBV4-1 and TRBJ2-3; D is perhaps TRBD2 (5 bases). The CDR3 has 18 residues. The ends were cut back, 2 bases at V and 2 bases at J, with 20 bases in the middle. Germline CDR1 reads MGHRA; CDR2 reads YSYEKL. The CDR3 spells CASSQSSLDGRFTDTQYF. Written as DNA, the CDR3 is TGCGCCAGCAGCCAATCCTCACTAGACGGAAGATTCACAGATACGCAGTATTTT.

About this clonotype: Likely a read error: the CDR3 ends without its conserved phenylalanine or tryptophan. This chain uses TRBV30 with TRBJ1-1; D not resolved. There are 12 residues in the CDR3. Trimming stripped 1 base from V and 11 bases from J, with 14 bases between. The germline CDR1 and CDR2 sequences are GTSNPN and SVGIG (reference sequence). In DNA form, the CDR3 reads TGTGCCTGGAGTGAAATATCGAGTGTTGCTTTCCTT. It yields the protein CAWSEISSVAFL.

Here the CDR3 DNA reads TGCAGCGCCCAGACAGGGGCACGTAGCACAGATACGCAGTATTTT. This encodes CSAQTGARSTDTQYF. The chain combines TRBV29-1 with TRBJ2-3, with 8 nucleotides matching TRBD1. CDR3 length equals 15 residues. Per the germline V gene, CDR1 is SQVTM and CDR2 is ANQGSEA. V shed 7 bases, J shed 0 bases, and the junction held 9 bases outside the gene matches.

CDR3 DNA sequence: TGTGCCAGCAGCCATACTAGCAGGAGGGCCGGTGAGCAGTTCTTC. Its translation is CASSHTSRRAGEQFF. The chain has TRBV14 and TRBJ2-1; D perhaps matches TRBD2 (6 bases). V was trimmed by 3 bases and J by 9 bases, leaving 18 bases between them. This CDR3 is built from 15 residues. Germline V gives CDR1 SGHDN, CDR2 FVKESK.

This clonotype was detected many times. The rearrangement uses TRBV6-4 and TRBJ2-1; D unclear. CDR3 length: 13 residues. The germline V and J ends were trimmed by 3 bases and 9 bases, with 12 bases remaining between them. The germline V gene has CDR1 MRHNA and CDR2 SNTAGT. This CDR3 reads CASSELGPGEQFF. The CDR3 bases are TGTGCCAGCAGTGAATTAGGGCCCGGTGAGCAGTTCTTC.

The gene calls are TRBV28 and TRBJ1-2; D is possibly TRBD1 (5 bases). CDR3 length: 14 amino acids. Germline V gene sequence: CDR1 MDHEN, CDR2 SYDVKM. The CDR3 DNA reads TGTGCAGGCAGTACACTAGGGACCAAAAATGGCTACACCTTC. It is translated as CAGSTLGTKNGYTF.